The count of the clone carrying this T cell receptor (beta chain) is one. Its antigen is undetermined. The junction differs from germline at one of its ends, possibly a read error. The data originate from a study of regulatory T cells in long-lasting Graves disease. Germline values: CDR1 SGHRS, CDR2 YFSETQ. This CDR3 spans 14 amino acids. Library construction for TCR beta used iRepertoire HTBI primers and Arm-PCR of CDR3 regions. Study processing details: Gene usage covered around 62 TRBV and roughly 14 TRBJ segments. MiXCR was run by TCRdb on the multiplex PCR reads, yielding one entry per CDR3 protein. V and J calls and clone size were set by TCRdb, not the authors. This table has roughly 490,000 distinct CDR3 sequences, under 25% appearing once. Study-level results: It was in persistent disease that TRBV28, TRBJ1-2 and TRBJ2-5 were favored. More public clonotypes were shared by persistent patients (about 3,000) than by new patients (approximately 1,000).

Time point meaning: persistent/refractory GD, antithyroid drugs over 5 years with positive TRAb. PBMCs were the source of the RNA used for TCR sequencing. Recruitment took place at an endocrinology department in Xi'an, China. This receptor was obtained from a female donor with Graves disease. The chain combines TRBV5-1 with TRBJ2-7, with D perhaps TRBD2 (6 bases). This specimen was peripheral blood mononuclear cells (PBMCs), taken when the disease was refractory, from a patient treated with antithyroid drugs. For the CDR3, the DNA is TGCGGCAGCCACCCGGAGGGGAGGCCCCACGAGCAGTACTTC. It specifies CGSHPEGRPHEQYF.